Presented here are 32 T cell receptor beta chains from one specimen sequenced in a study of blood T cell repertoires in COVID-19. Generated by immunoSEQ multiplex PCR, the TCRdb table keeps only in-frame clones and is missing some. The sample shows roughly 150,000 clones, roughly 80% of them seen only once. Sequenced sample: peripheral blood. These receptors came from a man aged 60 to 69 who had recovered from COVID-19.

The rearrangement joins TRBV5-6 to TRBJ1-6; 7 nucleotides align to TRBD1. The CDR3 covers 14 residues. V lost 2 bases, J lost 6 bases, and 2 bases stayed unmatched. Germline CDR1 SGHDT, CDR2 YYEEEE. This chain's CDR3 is CASSFGTVNSPLHF. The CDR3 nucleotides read TGTGCCAGCAGCTTCGGGACAGTTAATTCACCCCTCCACTTT. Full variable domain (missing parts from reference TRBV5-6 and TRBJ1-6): DAGVTQSPTHLIKTRGQQVTLRCSPKSGHDTVSWYQQALGQGPQFIFQYYEEEERQRGNFPDRFSGHQFPNYSSELNVNALLLGDSALYLCASSFGTVNSPLHFGNGTRLTVT.

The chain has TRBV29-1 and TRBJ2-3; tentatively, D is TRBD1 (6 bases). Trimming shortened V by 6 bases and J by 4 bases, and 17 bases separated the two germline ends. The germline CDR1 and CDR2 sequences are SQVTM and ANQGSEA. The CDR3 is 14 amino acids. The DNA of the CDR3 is TGCAGCGTCGCTGCAGGGGCCGATCCAGATACGCAGTATTTT. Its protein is CSVAAGADPDTQYF.

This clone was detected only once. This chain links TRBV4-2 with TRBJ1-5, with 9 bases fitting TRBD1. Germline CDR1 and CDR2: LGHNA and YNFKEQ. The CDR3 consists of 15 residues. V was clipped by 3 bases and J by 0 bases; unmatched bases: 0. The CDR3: CASSQGQGSNQPQHF. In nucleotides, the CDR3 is TGTGCCAGCAGCCAGGGACAGGGTAGCAATCAGCCCCAGCATTTT.

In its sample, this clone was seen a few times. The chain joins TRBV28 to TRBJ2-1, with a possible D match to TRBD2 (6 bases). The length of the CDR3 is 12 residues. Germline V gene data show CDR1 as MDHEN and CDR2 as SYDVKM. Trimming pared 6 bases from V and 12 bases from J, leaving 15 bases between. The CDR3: CASSPNGGRQFF. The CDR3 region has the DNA TGTGCCAGCAGCCCCAACGGGGGTCGGCAGTTCTTC. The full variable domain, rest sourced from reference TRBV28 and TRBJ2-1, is DVKVTQSSRYLVKRTGEKVFLECVQDMDHENMFWYRQDPGLGLRLIYFSYDVKMKEKGDIPEGYSVSREKKERFSLILESASTNQTSMYLCASSPNGGRQFFGPGTRLTVL.

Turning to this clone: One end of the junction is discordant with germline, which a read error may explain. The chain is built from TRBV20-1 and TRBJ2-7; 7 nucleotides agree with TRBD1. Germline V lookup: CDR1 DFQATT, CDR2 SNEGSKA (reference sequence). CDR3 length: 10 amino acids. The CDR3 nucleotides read TGCAGTGTTGGACAGGCGACCATGGACTTC. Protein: CSVGQATMDF.

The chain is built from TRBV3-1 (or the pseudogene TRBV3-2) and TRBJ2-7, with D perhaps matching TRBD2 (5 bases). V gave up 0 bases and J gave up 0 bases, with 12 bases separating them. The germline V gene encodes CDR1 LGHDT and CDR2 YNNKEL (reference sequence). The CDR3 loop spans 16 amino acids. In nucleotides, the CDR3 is TGTGCCAGCAGCCAAGAGGGCAGCACTAGCTCCTACGAGCAGTACTTC. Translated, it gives CASSQEGSTSSYEQYF.

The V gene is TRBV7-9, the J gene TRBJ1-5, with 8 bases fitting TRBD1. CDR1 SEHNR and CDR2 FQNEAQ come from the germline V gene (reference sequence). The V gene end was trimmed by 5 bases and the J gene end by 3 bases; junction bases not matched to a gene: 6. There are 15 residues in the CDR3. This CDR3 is CASSRGTGVNQPQHF. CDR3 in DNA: TGTGCCAGCAGCCGGGGGACAGGCGTCAATCAGCCCCAGCATTTT.

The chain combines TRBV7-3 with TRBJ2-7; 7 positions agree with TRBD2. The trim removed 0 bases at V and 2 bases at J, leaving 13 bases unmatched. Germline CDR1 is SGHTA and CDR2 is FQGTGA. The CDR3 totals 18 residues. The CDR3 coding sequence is TGTGCCAGCAGCTTAACGTGGCTAGCGGTTCCGAGAACCTACGAGCAGTACTTC. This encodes CASSLTWLAVPRTYEQYF.

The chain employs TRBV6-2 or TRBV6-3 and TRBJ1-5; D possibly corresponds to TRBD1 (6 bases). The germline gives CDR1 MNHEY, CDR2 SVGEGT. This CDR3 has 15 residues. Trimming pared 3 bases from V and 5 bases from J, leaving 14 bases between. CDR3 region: CASSYTGQLHQPQHF. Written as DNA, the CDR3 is TGTGCCAGCAGTTATACCGGACAGTTGCATCAGCCCCAGCATTTT.

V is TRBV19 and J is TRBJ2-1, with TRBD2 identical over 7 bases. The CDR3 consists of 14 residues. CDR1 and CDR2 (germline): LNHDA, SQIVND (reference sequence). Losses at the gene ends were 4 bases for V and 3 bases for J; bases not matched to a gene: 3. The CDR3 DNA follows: TGTGCCAGTAGTACCGGCGGGAGCTACAATGAGCAGTTCTTC. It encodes CASSTGGSYNEQFF.

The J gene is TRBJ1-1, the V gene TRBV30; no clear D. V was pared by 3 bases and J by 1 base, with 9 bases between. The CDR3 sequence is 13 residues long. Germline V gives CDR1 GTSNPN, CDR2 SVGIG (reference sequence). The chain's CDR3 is CAWRFGENTEAFF. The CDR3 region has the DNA TGTGCCTGGAGGTTCGGGGAGAACACTGAAGCTTTCTTT.

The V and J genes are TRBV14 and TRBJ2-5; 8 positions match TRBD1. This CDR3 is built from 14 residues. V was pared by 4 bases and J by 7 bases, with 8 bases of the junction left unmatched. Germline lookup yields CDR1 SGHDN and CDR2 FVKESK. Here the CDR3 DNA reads TGTGCCAGCAGCCTCGGACAGGGTTTGTGGACCCAGTACTTC. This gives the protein CASSLGQGLWTQYF.

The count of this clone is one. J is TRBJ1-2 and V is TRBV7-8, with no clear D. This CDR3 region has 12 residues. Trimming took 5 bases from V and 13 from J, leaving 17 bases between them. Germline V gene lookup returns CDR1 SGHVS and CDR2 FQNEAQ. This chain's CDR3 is CASSPRRIDTTF. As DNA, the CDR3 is TGTGCCAGCAGCCCCCGCAGGATTGACACCACCTTC.

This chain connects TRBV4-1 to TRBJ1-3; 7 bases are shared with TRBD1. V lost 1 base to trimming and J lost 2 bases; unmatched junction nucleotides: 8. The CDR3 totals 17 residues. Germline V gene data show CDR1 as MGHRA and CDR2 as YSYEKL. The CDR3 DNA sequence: TGCGCCAGCAGCCAAGCCTTCGACAGGGCAACTGGAAACACCATATATTTT. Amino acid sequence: CASSQAFDRATGNTIYF.

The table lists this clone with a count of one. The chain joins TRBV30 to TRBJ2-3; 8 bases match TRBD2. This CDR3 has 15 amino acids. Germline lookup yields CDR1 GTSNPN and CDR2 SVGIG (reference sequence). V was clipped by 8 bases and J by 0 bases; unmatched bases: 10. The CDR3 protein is CAASGGVSSTDTQYF. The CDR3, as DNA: TGTGCCGCCAGCGGGGGAGTCAGTAGCACAGATACGCAGTATTTT.

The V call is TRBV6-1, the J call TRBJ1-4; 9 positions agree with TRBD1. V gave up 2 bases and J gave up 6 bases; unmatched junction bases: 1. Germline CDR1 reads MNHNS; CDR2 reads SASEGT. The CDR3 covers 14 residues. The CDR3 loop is CASSEHRGHEKLFF. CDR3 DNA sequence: TGTGCCAGCAGTGAACACAGGGGGCATGAAAAACTGTTTTTT.

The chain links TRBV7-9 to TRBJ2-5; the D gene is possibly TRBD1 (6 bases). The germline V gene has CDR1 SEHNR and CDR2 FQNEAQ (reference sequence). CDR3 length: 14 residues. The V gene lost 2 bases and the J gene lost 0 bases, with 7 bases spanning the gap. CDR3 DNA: TGTGCCAGCAGCTTACAGGGGCACCAAGAGACCCAGTACTTC. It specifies CASSLQGHQETQYF.

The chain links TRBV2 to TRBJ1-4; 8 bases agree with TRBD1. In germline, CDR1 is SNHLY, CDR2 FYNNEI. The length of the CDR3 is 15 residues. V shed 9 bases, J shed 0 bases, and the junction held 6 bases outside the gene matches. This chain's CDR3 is CASGADRATNEKLFF. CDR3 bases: TGTGCCAGTGGGGCGGACAGGGCAACTAATGAAAAACTGTTTTTT.

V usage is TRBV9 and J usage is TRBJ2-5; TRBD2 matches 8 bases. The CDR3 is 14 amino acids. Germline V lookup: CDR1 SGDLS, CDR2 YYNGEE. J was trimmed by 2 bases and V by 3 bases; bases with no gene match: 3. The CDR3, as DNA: TGTGCCAGCAGCGCGGGGGGGGGTCAAGAGACCCAGTACTTC. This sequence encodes CASSAGGGQETQYF.

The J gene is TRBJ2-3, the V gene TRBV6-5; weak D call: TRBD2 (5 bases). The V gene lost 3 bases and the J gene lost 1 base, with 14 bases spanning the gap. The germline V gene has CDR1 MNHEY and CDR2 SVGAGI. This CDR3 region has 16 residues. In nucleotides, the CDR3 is TGTGCCAGCAGTTATAGGACCACGAGGGGCACAGATACGCAGTATTTT. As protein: CASSYRTTRGTDTQYF.

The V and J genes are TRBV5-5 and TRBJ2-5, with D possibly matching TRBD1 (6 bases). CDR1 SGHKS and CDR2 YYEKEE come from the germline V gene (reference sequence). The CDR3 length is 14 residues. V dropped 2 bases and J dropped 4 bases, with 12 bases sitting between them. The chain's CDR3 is CASSLRGQSETQYF. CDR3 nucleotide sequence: TGTGCCAGCAGCTTACGAGGACAGTCAGAGACCCAGTACTTC.

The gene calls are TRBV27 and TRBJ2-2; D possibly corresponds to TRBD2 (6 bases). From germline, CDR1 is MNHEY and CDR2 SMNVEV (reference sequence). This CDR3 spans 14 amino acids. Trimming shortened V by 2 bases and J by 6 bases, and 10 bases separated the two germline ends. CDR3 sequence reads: CASSLRRGSGELFF. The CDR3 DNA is TGTGCCAGCAGTTTAAGGCGGGGTTCCGGGGAGCTGTTTTTT.

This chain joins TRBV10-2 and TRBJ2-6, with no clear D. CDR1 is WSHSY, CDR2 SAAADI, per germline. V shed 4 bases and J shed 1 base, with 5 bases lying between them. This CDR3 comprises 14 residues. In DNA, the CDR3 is TGCGCCAGCAGTGTTCAGTCTGGGGCCAACGTCCTGACTTTC. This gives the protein CASSVQSGANVLTF.

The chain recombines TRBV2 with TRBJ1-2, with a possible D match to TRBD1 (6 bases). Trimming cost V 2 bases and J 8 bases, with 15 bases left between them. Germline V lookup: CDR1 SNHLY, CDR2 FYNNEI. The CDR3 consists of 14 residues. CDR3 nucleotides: TGTGCCAGCAGTGAAAGCCCAAGTCAGGGGGGCTACACCTTC. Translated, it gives CASSESPSQGGYTF.

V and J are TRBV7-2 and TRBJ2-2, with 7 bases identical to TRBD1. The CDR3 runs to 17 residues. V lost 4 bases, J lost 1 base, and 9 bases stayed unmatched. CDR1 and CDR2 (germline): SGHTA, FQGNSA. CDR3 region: CASSSETGTVNTGELFF. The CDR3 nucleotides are TGTGCCAGCAGCTCCGAAACCGGGACAGTGAACACCGGGGAGCTGTTTTTT.

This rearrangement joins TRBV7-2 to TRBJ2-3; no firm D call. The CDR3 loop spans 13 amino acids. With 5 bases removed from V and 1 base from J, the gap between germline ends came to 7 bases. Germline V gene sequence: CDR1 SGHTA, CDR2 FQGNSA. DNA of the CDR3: TGTGCCAGCAGCCACCCGGGCACAGATACGCAGTATTTT. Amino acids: CASSHPGTDTQYF.

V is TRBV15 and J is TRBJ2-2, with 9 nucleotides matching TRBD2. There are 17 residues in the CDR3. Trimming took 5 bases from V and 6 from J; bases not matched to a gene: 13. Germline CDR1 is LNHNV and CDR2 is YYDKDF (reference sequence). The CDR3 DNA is TGTGCCACCAGCCTGTCCCGGACTAGCGCTAAGGCCGGGGAGCTGTTTTTT. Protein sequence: CATSLSRTSAKAGELFF.

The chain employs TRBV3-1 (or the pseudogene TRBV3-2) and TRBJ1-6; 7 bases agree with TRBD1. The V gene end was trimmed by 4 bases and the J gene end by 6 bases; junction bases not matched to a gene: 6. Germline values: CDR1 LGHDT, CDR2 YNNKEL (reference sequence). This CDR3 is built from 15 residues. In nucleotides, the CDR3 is TGTGCCAGCAGCCTAACGGGACAGACTAATTCACCCCTCCACTTT. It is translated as CASSLTGQTNSPLHF.

CDR3 amino acids: CASSQIAGVTDTQYF. CDR3 bases: TGCGCCAGCAGCCAAATAGCGGGAGTCACAGATACGCAGTATTTT. The rearrangement uses TRBV4-3 and TRBJ2-3, with 9 bases identical to TRBD2. The germline gives CDR1 LGHNA, CDR2 YSLEER. This CDR3 comprises 15 residues. Germline trimming cut 2 bases from V and 2 bases from J; bases unmatched to any gene: 2.

CDR3 bases: TGTGCCAGCAGGGGAGGGGCGGGAACCTACAATGAGCAGTTCTTC. Translated, it gives CASRGGAGTYNEQFF. V gene TRBV28 combines with J gene TRBJ2-1, with 7 bases aligning to TRBD2. The trim removed 6 bases at V and 2 bases at J, leaving 7 bases unmatched. This CDR3 has 15 amino acids. Germline V CDR1 and CDR2: MDHEN, SYDVKM.

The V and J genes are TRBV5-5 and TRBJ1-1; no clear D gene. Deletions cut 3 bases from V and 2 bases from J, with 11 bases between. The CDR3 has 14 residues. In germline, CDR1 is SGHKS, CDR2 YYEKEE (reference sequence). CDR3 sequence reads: CASSWERVNTEAFF. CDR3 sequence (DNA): TGTGCCAGCAGCTGGGAGAGGGTAAACACTGAAGCTTTCTTT.

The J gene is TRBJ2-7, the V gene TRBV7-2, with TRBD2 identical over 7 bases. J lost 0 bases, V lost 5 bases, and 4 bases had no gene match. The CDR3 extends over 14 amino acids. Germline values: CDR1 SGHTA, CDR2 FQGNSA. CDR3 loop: CASSISGFSYEQYF. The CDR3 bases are TGTGCCAGCAGCATTAGCGGGTTCTCCTACGAGCAGTACTTC.